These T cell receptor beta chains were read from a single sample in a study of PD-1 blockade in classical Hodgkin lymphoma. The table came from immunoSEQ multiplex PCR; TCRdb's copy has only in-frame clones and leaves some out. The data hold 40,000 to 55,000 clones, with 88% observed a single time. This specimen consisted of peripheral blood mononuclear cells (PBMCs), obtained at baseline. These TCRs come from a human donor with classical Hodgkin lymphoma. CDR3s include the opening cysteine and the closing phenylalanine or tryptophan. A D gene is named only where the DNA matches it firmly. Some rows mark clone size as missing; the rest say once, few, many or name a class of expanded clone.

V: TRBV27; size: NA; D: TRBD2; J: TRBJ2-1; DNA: TGTGCCAGCAGCTCCCCTGTGCTAGCGGGAGCCCGCCCGTGGGATGAGCAGTTCTTC; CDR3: CASSSPVLAGARPWDEQFF
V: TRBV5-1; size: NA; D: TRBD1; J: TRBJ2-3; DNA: TGCGCCAGCAGCTTGATCACAGGGGCAGATACGCAGTATTTT; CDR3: CASSLITGADTQYF
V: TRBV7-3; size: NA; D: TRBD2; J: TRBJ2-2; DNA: TGTGCCAGCAGCTCGAACCCGGGACTAGCGGGGGCGAACACCGGGGAGCTGTTTTTT; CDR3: CASSSNPGLAGANTGELFF
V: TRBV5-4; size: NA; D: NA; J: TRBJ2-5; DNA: TGTGCCAGCAGCTTGGAAGGGTACCAAGAGACCCAGTACTTC; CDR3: CASSLEGYQETQYF
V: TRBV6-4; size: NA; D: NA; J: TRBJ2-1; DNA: TGTGCCAGCAGTATGGGGGGCAATGAGCAGTTCTTC; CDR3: CASSMGGNEQFF
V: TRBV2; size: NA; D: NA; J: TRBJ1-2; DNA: TGTGCCAGCAGTGAACAGGGGCTAGGAGGCTACACCTTC; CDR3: CASSEQGLGGYTF
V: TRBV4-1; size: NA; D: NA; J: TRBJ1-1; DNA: TGCGCCAGCAGCCGTTCCAATGGGGACACTGAAGCTTTCTTT; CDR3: CASSRSNGDTEAFF
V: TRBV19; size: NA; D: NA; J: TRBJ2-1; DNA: TGTGCCAGTAGTATGGTCTTATCCTACAATGAGCAGTTCTTC; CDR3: CASSMVLSYNEQFF
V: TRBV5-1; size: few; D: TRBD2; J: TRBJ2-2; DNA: TGCGCCAGCAGCGTGCTTGCTGGGACTAGCGGGACCGCCGGGGAGCTGTTTTTT; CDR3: CASSVLAGTSGTAGELFF
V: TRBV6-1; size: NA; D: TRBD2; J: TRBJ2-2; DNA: TGTGCCAGCAGTTCTAGCGGGAGATTGTTAGGGGAGCTGTTTTTT; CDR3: CASSSSGRLLGELFF
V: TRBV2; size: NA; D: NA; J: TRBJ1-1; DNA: TGTGCCAGCAGCACCCCAATCGGTCTGAACACTGAAGCTTTCTTT; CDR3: CASSTPIGLNTEAFF
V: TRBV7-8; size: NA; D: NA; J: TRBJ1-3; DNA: TGTGCCAGCAGCAAAGCACCCTCCTCTGGAAACACCATATATTTT; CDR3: CASSKAPSSGNTIYF
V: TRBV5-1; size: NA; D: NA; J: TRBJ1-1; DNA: TGCGCCAGCAGCTCCGGACTGAAGAACACTGAAGCTTTCTTT; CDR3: CASSSGLKNTEAFF
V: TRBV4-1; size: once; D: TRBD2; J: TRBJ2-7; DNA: TGCGCCAGCAGCCAAGCGGGGGGGCCGTACGAGCAGTACTTC; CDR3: CASSQAGGPYEQYF
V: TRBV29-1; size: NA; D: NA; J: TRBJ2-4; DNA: TGCAGCGTTACTTCCCAGGGAGCGAAAAACATTCAGTACTTC; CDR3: CSVTSQGAKNIQYF
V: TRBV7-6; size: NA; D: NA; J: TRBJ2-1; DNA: TGTGCCAGCAGCCCACGGGAGCCTGGAGGAGAGCAGTTCTTC; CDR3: CASSPREPGGEQFF
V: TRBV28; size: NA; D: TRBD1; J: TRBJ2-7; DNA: TGTGCCAGCAGTACCATTATCGGCCCTCAGGGGGTGGGGGAGCAGTACTTC; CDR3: CASSTIIGPQGVGEQYF